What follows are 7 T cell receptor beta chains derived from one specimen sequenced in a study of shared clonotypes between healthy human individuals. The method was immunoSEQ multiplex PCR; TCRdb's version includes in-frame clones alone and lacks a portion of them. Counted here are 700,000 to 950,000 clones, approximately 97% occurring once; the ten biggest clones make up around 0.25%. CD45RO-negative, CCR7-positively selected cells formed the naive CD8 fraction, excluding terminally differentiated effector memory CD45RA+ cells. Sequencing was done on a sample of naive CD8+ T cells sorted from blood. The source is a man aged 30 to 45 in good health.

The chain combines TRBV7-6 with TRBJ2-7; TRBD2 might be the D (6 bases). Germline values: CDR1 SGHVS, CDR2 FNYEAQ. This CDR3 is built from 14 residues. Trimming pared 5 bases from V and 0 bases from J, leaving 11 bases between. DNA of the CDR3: TGTGCCAGCAGCAATAGCGGACTCTCCTACGAGCAGTACTTC. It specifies CASSNSGLSYEQYF.

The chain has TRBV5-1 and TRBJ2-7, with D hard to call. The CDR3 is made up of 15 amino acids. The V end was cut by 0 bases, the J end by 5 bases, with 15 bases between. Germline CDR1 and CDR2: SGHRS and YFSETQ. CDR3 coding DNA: TGCGCCAGCAGCTTGGAATACGCCAGATTTGACGAGCAGTACTTC. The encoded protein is CASSLEYARFDEQYF. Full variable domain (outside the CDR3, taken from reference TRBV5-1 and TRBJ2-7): KAGVTQTPRYLIKTRGQQVTLSCSPISGHRSVSWYQQTPGQGLQFLFEYFSETQRNKGNFPGRFSGRQFSNSRSEMNVSTLELGDSALYLCASSLEYARFDEQYFGPGTRLTVT.

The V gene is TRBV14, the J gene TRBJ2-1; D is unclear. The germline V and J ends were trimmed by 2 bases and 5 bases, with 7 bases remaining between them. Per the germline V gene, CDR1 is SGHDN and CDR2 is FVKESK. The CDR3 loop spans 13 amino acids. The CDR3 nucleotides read TGTGCCAGCAGCCAACGGCTAGACAATGAGCAGTTCTTC. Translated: CASSQRLDNEQFF.

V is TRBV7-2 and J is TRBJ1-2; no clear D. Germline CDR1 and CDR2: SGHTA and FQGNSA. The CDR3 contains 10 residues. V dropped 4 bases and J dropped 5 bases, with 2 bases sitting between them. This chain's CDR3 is CASSSYGYTF. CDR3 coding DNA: TGTGCCAGCAGCTCTTATGGCTACACCTTC.

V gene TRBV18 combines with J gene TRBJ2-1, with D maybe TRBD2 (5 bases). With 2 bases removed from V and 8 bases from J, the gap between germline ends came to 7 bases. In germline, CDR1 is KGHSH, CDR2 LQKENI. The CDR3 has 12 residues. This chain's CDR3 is CASSPTGYEQFF. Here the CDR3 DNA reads TGTGCCAGCTCACCAACGGGATATGAGCAGTTCTTC.

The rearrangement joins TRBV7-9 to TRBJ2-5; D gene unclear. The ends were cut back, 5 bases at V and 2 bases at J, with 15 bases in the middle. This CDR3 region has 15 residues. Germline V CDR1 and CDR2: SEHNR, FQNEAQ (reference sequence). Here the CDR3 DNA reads TGTGCCAGCAGCCCCCCCTTGTCGGGTCAAGAGACCCAGTACTTC. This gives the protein CASSPPLSGQETQYF.

The CDR3 protein is CASNGRDEQYF. CDR3 sequence (DNA): TGTGCCAGCAACGGGCGGGACGAGCAGTACTTC. The chain has TRBV6-1 and TRBJ2-7, with D perhaps TRBD2 (5 bases). The ends were cut back, 7 bases at V and 5 bases at J, with 9 bases in the middle. Looked up from germline, CDR1 is MNHNS and CDR2 is SASEGT. There are 11 residues in the CDR3.